This T cell receptor (beta chain) was recorded in a study of shared clonotypes between healthy human individuals. Across the study: The study used three CD4 naive, three CD4 memory, two CD8 naive and one CD8 memory plate per donor.

Points from the study as a whole: Against clonotypes common to all four donors, non-shared ones had lower generation probabilities. The expectation was that sequencing depth would affect clonotype sharing among donors.

Comments on this clone: Its specificity is unknown.

In the authors' workflow: From ImmunoSEQ came sequences covering only the junction and carrying no quality scores, so filtering differed. The repertoire was sequenced with immunoSEQ multiplex PCR; TCRdb's copy has only in-frame clones and lacks some. From that table come the V and J calls and clone size; the DNA was used to work out D and trimming. The table shows some 2 million clones, with roughly 94% occurring only once. This receptor was taken from a man between 18 and 35 years old in good health. Sequenced input: naive CD4+ T cells sorted from blood. Subset here: CD45RA+ positively selected.

The CDR3: CASQKYRAQPQHF. CDR3 in DNA: TGTGCCAGCCAAAAGTACAGGGCACAGCCCCAGCATTTT. This rearrangement joins TRBV6-5 to TRBJ1-5, with TRBD1 as a possible D gene (6 bases). Germline V lookup: CDR1 MNHEY, CDR2 SVGAGI. Trimming pared 8 bases from V and 7 bases from J, leaving 15 bases between. The CDR3 totals 13 residues.